This entry lists 25 T cell receptor beta chains sequenced from one sample in a study of cytomegalovirus exposure and HLA in healthy donors. The PCR was carried out with 60 Vbeta primers and 13 Jbeta primers. Clones were sequenced by immunoSEQ multiplex PCR, and TCRdb holds only the in-frame ones, with some missing. The sample yields 90,000 to 150,000 clones, 63% seen once. The sequenced sample was PBMCs. The receptors were gathered from a man aged 35-49 years in good health and CMV-seropositive.

The J gene is TRBJ2-7, the V gene TRBV6-5; 11 bases agree with TRBD2. The germline V gene has CDR1 MNHEY and CDR2 SVGAGI. V was clipped by 3 bases and J by 10 bases; unmatched bases: 8. There are 14 residues in the CDR3. The CDR3 region has the DNA TGTGCCAGCAGTTATGACCTAGCGGGAGGTCAACAGTACTTC. This gives the protein CASSYDLAGGQQYF.

The chain recombines TRBV15 with TRBJ1-2; TRBD1 might be the D (6 bases). This CDR3 is built from 12 residues. V was pared by 1 base and J by 6 bases, with 6 bases between. From germline, CDR1 is LNHNV and CDR2 YYDKDF (reference sequence). The CDR3 sequence is CATSRGTDGYTF. CDR3 coding DNA: TGTGCCACCAGCAGAGGGACAGATGGCTACACCTTC.

The chain uses TRBV5-4 and TRBJ1-3, with D perhaps matching TRBD1 (6 bases). V lost 4 bases to trimming and J lost 3 bases, with 11 bases between them. The CDR3 runs 14 residues. Germline assignment: CDR1 SGHNT and CDR2 YYREEE (reference sequence). Here the CDR3 reads CASSEATGGNTIYF. The CDR3 bases are TGTGCCAGCAGCGAGGCGACAGGTGGAAACACCATATATTTT.

This rearrangement joins TRBV11-2 to TRBJ2-2, with a weak D call TRBD2 (5 bases). Germline V lookup: CDR1 SGHAT, CDR2 FQNNGV. Trimming left V 4 bases short and J 0 bases short, with 12 bases between. The length of the CDR3 is 16 residues. The CDR3: CASSSLAGANTGELFF. In nucleotides, the CDR3 is TGTGCCAGCAGCTCTCTTGCGGGCGCGAACACCGGGGAGCTGTTTTTT.

Here the CDR3 reads CASSLDRGTKTQYF. The CDR3 region has the DNA TGTGCCAGCAGCTTAGATCGGGGAACGAAGACCCAGTACTTC. V and J are TRBV11-2 and TRBJ2-5, with D perhaps matching TRBD2 (5 bases). Germline CDR1 reads SGHAT; CDR2 reads FQNNGV. This CDR3 has 14 amino acids. The germline V and J ends were trimmed by 0 bases and 6 bases, with 11 bases remaining between them.

This clone appeared a few times. This rearrangement joins TRBV14 to TRBJ2-2, with 13 bases that match TRBD2. The CDR3 covers 18 residues. V shed 4 bases and J 5 bases; nucleotides not matched to a gene: 10. Germline V gives CDR1 SGHDN, CDR2 FVKESK. The CDR3 is CASSRLLAGGLLTGELFF. CDR3 nucleotide sequence: TGTGCCAGCAGCCGACTACTAGCGGGAGGGCTGTTAACCGGGGAGCTGTTTTTT.

This chain joins TRBV27 and TRBJ2-1; 9 bases are a match to TRBD1. After removal of 2 bases from V and 10 bases from J, the junction contained 9 bases not matched to a gene. The CDR3 contains 15 residues. CDR1 MNHEY and CDR2 SMNVEV come from the germline V gene (reference sequence). The chain's CDR3 is CASSLRGTGFHEQFF. The CDR3 DNA follows: TGTGCCAGCAGTTTAAGGGGGACAGGGTTTCACGAGCAGTTCTTC.

The V call is TRBV2, the J call TRBJ1-5, with unresolved D. CDR1 and CDR2 (germline): SNHLY, FYNNEI. This CDR3 is 17 amino acids long. V dropped 6 bases and J dropped 1 base, with 19 bases sitting between them. Written as DNA, the CDR3 is TGTGCCAGCAGGCCCTTCCTTAGGTCAGCGAGCAATCAGCCCCAGCATTTT. Translating it yields CASRPFLRSASNQPQHF.

The V call is TRBV27, the J call TRBJ1-1; D gene uncertain. The V and J ends lost 3 bases and 8 bases respectively, with 13 bases between them. CDR3 length: 13 amino acids. Per germline, CDR1 MNHEY and CDR2 SMNVEV (reference sequence). The CDR3 protein is CASSFDMGTEAFF. The CDR3 DNA sequence: TGTGCCAGCAGTTTTGACATGGGTACGGAAGCTTTCTTT.

Comments on this clone: Other DNA sequences of this sample code for an identical CDR3. The rearrangement links TRBV28 to TRBJ2-2; 8 nucleotides agree with TRBD2. This CDR3 has 15 residues. J lost 4 bases, V lost 9 bases, and 10 bases had no gene match. The germline gives CDR1 MDHEN, CDR2 SYDVKM. CDR3 amino acids: CASGLAGGRTGELFF. CDR3 nucleotides: TGTGCCAGTGGACTGGCGGGAGGCCGCACCGGGGAGCTGTTTTTT. Together with reference TRBV28 and TRBJ2-2, the CDR3 gives the full variable domain: DVKVTQSSRYLVKRTGEKVFLECVQDMDHENMFWYRQDPGLGLRLIYFSYDVKMKEKGDIPEGYSVSREKKERFSLILESASTNQTSMYLCASGLAGGRTGELFFGEGSRLTVL.

This chain joins TRBV5-6 and TRBJ2-2; the match to TRBD2 covers 12 bases. The V segment lost 4 bases and the J segment 7 bases; nucleotides outside the gene matches: 5. CDR1 SGHDT and CDR2 YYEEEE come from the germline V gene. CDR3 size: 15 residues. The CDR3 DNA sequence: TGTGCCAGCAGCCCTAGCGGGAGGGCCAGCGGGGAGCTGTTTTTT. Translated, it gives CASSPSGRASGELFF.

This CDR3 is CASSIEAGAYYEQYF. CDR3 bases: TGTGCCAGTAGTATAGAGGCAGGGGCCTATTACGAGCAGTACTTC. The V and J genes are TRBV19 and TRBJ2-7; a possible D gene is TRBD1 (6 bases). The V end was cut by 0 bases, the J end by 4 bases, with 13 bases between. The germline V gene has CDR1 LNHDA and CDR2 SQIVND (reference sequence). The CDR3 is 15 amino acids.

The chain couples TRBV2 to TRBJ2-2, with TRBD2 matching over 13 bases. Trimming took 4 bases from V and 6 from J; bases not matched to a gene: 2. The CDR3 sequence is 15 residues long. Germline CDR1 is SNHLY and CDR2 is FYNNEI. CDR3 bases: TGTGCCAGCAGTGCGACTAGCGGGGGGTCCGGGGAGCTGTTTTTT. Translation: CASSATSGGSGELFF.

The chain uses TRBV2 and TRBJ1-5, with a weak D call TRBD1 (5 bases). This CDR3 contains 14 residues. The germline gives CDR1 SNHLY, CDR2 FYNNEI. The V end was cut by 7 bases, the J end by 3 bases, with 13 bases between. CDR3 residues: CASTPTAFNQPQHF. The CDR3, as DNA: TGTGCCAGCACCCCGACAGCTTTCAATCAGCCCCAGCATTTT. The complete variable domain, with remaining parts taken from reference TRBV2 and TRBJ1-5, reads EPEVTQTPSHQVTQMGQEVILRCVPISNHLYFYWYRQILGQKVEFLVSFYNNEISEKSEIFDDQFSVERPDGSNFTLKIRSTKLEDSAMYFCASTPTAFNQPQHFGDGTRLSIL.

This clone has only a few counts. This chain links TRBV6-5 with TRBJ1-2; possible D gene TRBD1, 5 bases. This CDR3 has 14 residues. V was cut by 5 bases and J by 1 base, with 11 bases left in between. Germline-derived CDR1 and CDR2 are MNHEY and SVGAGI. The CDR3 sequence: CASSPRGDNYGYTF. Written as DNA, the CDR3 is TGTGCCAGCAGTCCGCGGGGGGATAACTATGGCTACACCTTC.

This clone occurred a few times. This chain links TRBV5-4 with TRBJ1-1; the D gene is possibly TRBD1 (6 bases). This CDR3 has 17 residues. V was shortened by 0 bases and J by 1 base, with 16 bases between the two germline ends. Germline V lookup: CDR1 SGHNT, CDR2 YYREEE (reference sequence). The CDR3 DNA reads as TGTGCCAGCAGCTTGGCGGGGGGCGGGCATTGGAACACTGAAGCTTTCTTT. It is translated as CASSLAGGGHWNTEAFF.

This rearrangement joins TRBV27 to TRBJ2-1; 13 bases line up with TRBD2. This CDR3 region has 14 residues. The ends lost 6 bases at V and 8 bases at J; junction bases unmatched: 4. CDR1 and CDR2 (germline): MNHEY, SMNVEV (reference sequence). CDR3 amino acids: CASSWTSGSYEQFF. CDR3 bases: TGTGCCAGCAGCTGGACTAGCGGGAGTTATGAGCAGTTCTTC.

The rearrangement uses TRBV7-8 and TRBJ1-1, with TRBD1 matching 11 bases. The CDR3 sequence is 17 residues long. The germline V gene has CDR1 SGHVS and CDR2 FQNEAQ. Trimming cost V 5 bases and J 4 bases; bases outside gene matches: 12. The CDR3 DNA is TGTGCCAGCAGCCCCAGGGACAGGGGGTTACTAGGCACTGAAGCTTTCTTT. Protein sequence: CASSPRDRGLLGTEAFF.

V usage is TRBV7-9 and J usage is TRBJ1-3; 9 bases map to TRBD1. V lost 2 bases to trimming and J lost 0 bases; unmatched junction nucleotides: 2. Germline V lookup: CDR1 SEHNR, CDR2 FQNEAQ (reference sequence). The CDR3 sequence is 16 residues long. CDR3 nucleotides: TGTGCCAGCAGCTTATGGACAGGGGACTCTGGAAACACCATATATTTT. Translating gives CASSLWTGDSGNTIYF.

The chain combines TRBV5-6 with TRBJ2-7; 9 nucleotides align to TRBD1. This CDR3 spans 13 amino acids. The germline gives CDR1 SGHDT, CDR2 YYEEEE. J lost 2 bases, V lost 4 bases, and 1 base had no gene match. The CDR3 DNA is TGTGCCAGCAGCCGGACAGGGGCCTACGAGCAGTACTTC. Translated, it gives CASSRTGAYEQYF.

J is TRBJ2-4 and V is TRBV28; TRBD1 matches 9 bases. The germline V gene encodes CDR1 MDHEN and CDR2 SYDVKM. With 6 bases clipped from V and 11 bases from J, the junction kept 8 bases outside the gene matches. CDR3 size: 13 residues. The CDR3, as DNA: TGTGCCAGCAGCCCCGGGACAGGGTCACTTCAGTACTTC. Its protein product is CASSPGTGSLQYF. Variable domain in full (rest from reference TRBV28 and TRBJ2-4): DVKVTQSSRYLVKRTGEKVFLECVQDMDHENMFWYRQDPGLGLRLIYFSYDVKMKEKGDIPEGYSVSREKKERFSLILESASTNQTSMYLCASSPGTGSLQYFGAGTRLSVL.

This clone has just a few counts. The genes are TRBV11-2 and TRBJ2-7, with D perhaps TRBD2 (5 bases). The CDR3 is 16 amino acids. The V gene's germline CDR1 is SGHAT and CDR2 FQNNGV. V was clipped by 4 bases and J by 7 bases, with 23 bases between them. The CDR3 DNA sequence: TGTGCCAGCAGCTCCGGGCTGGCTCTTCAAAGGGAGGAGCAGTACTTC. This sequence encodes CASSSGLALQREEQYF.

The rearrangement joins TRBV7-3 to TRBJ1-1, with TRBD1 as a possible D gene (6 bases). V lost 4 bases and J lost 3, with 9 bases in between. This CDR3 is 13 amino acids long. CDR1 and CDR2 from the germline V gene are SGHTA and FQGTGA. This chain's CDR3 is CASSSGQYTEAFF. The CDR3 DNA is TGTGCCAGCAGCTCGGGACAATACACTGAAGCTTTCTTT.

V gene TRBV7-9 combines with J gene TRBJ2-2; the match to TRBD1 covers 7 bases. The CDR3 is 16 amino acids. Germline V CDR1 and CDR2: SEHNR, FQNEAQ (reference sequence). The ends lost 2 bases at V and 0 bases at J; junction bases unmatched: 3. The DNA of the CDR3 is TGTGCCAGCAGCTTACGGGACAGAACGAACACCGGGGAGCTGTTTTTT. Protein: CASSLRDRTNTGELFF.

This clone was found a few times. V is TRBV5-6 and J is TRBJ1-1, with 8 positions matching TRBD1. The CDR3 sequence is 14 residues long. After removal of 0 bases from V and 4 bases from J, the junction contained 2 bases not matched to a gene. Germline loops: CDR1 SGHDT, CDR2 YYEEEE. The CDR3 spells CASSLDRGGTEAFF. CDR3 bases: TGTGCCAGCAGCTTGGACAGGGGGGGCACTGAAGCTTTCTTT.